The 28 T cell receptor beta chains below were found in one sample sequenced in a study of blood T cell repertoires in COVID-19. Repertoires were generated with immunoSEQ multiplex PCR, while TCRdb's copy carries only in-frame clones and drops some. Of around 210,000 clones listed, approximately 88% were seen once; the top ten hold roughly 8.8%. Specimen: PBMCs or T cells enriched from blood (not recorded which). All receptors derive from a woman between 18 and 30 years old who had recovered from COVID-19.

CDR3 sequence (DNA): TGTGCCAGCAGTGAGCGTTTGGGACAGGGGGCGAATGAGCAGTTCTTC. Encoded protein: CASSERLGQGANEQFF. This chain joins TRBV2 and TRBJ2-1, with 12 bases aligning to TRBD1. Losses at the gene ends were 3 bases for V and 7 bases for J; bases not matched to a gene: 7. Germline lookup yields CDR1 SNHLY and CDR2 FYNNEI. The CDR3 contains 16 residues.

V and J are TRBV2 and TRBJ2-7, with 8 bases that match TRBD1. V shed 6 bases, J shed 4 bases, and the junction held 8 bases outside the gene matches. This CDR3 region has 14 residues. Germline V gives CDR1 SNHLY, CDR2 FYNNEI. The CDR3 DNA reads TGTGCCAGCAGGAAAGGGGACAGGTTGTACGAGCAGTACTTC. It codes for CASRKGDRLYEQYF.

A word on this clone: Distinct nucleotide sequences in the sample also encode this CDR3. The CDR3 nucleotides read TGCGCCAGCAGTGAGACAGGGGGCTACGAGCAGTACTTC. This sequence encodes CASSETGGYEQYF. This sequence joins TRBV10-1 and TRBJ2-7; 8 bases are shared with TRBD1. The germline V gene has CDR1 WNHNN and CDR2 SYGVQD (reference sequence). The CDR3 consists of 13 residues. V dropped 2 bases and J dropped 3; count of bases not matched to a gene: 0.

The chain uses TRBV6-5 and TRBJ2-1; D possibly corresponds to TRBD1 (5 bases). The CDR3 loop spans 14 amino acids. Germline lookup yields CDR1 MNHEY and CDR2 SVGAGI. V lost 6 bases to trimming and J lost 8 bases, with 17 bases between them. The CDR3 DNA sequence: TGTGCCAGCAGCCCCCCAGGCAGGGCGCATGAGCAGTTCTTC. Translating gives CASSPPGRAHEQFF.

In the case of this clone: Other DNA sequences from this sample encode an identical CDR3 as well. The chain carries TRBV3-1 (or the pseudogene TRBV3-2) and TRBJ1-5; 7 bases match TRBD1. The CDR3 loop spans 15 amino acids. Trimming removed 6 bases from V and 4 bases from J; junction bases left unmatched: 9. The germline V gene encodes CDR1 LGHDT and CDR2 YNNKEL (reference sequence). The CDR3 protein is CASSQGRDRNQPQHF. DNA for the CDR3: TGTGCCAGCAGTCAGGGCCGGGACAGAAATCAGCCCCAGCATTTT.

The J gene is TRBJ2-4, the V gene TRBV18, with 8 bases aligning to TRBD1. J lost 5 bases, V lost 4 bases, and 10 bases had no gene match. The germline V gene encodes CDR1 KGHSH and CDR2 LQKENI. This CDR3 has 16 amino acids. CDR3 nucleotides: TGTGCCAGCTCACGGTTGGCAGGGGGACAGGAAAACATTCAGTACTTC. As protein: CASSRLAGGQENIQYF.

This clone was detected only once. The chain combines TRBV6-1 with TRBJ1-2; D is possibly TRBD1 (6 bases). The CDR3 is 14 residues long. V gave up 4 bases and J gave up 6 bases, with 15 bases separating them. Per germline, CDR1 MNHNS and CDR2 SASEGT. CDR3 loop: CASSAARGADGYTF. Here the CDR3 DNA reads TGTGCCAGCAGTGCAGCTCGGGGGGCGGATGGCTACACCTTC.

The chain links TRBV28 to TRBJ1-5, with a possible D match to TRBD1 (5 bases). Germline loops: CDR1 MDHEN, CDR2 SYDVKM. The CDR3 runs to 15 residues. Trimming pared 4 bases from V and 7 bases from J, leaving 17 bases between. The CDR3 sequence: CASSSTEGGTQPQHF. In DNA, the CDR3 is TGTGCCAGCAGTTCTACTGAGGGAGGGACCCAGCCCCAGCATTTT.

The chain combines TRBV5-1 with TRBJ1-2; D gene unclear. The CDR3 consists of 14 residues. Germline V gene sequence: CDR1 SGHRS, CDR2 YFSETQ. V gave up 0 bases and J gave up 5 bases, with 11 bases separating them. CDR3 in amino acids: CASSLVSISYGYTF. The CDR3 DNA is TGCGCCAGCAGCTTGGTTTCTATTTCTTATGGCTACACCTTC.

The V gene is TRBV28, the J gene TRBJ1-5, with D possibly TRBD1 on 5 matching bases. This CDR3 contains 14 residues. V lost 6 bases and J 3 bases, leaving 12 bases between the germline ends. Germline CDR1 reads MDHEN; CDR2 reads SYDVKM. The CDR3 is CASSSRVTNQPQHF. The CDR3 region has the DNA TGTGCCAGCAGCTCCAGGGTGACCAATCAGCCCCAGCATTTT.

This clone was seen once. The rearrangement links TRBV5-1 to TRBJ2-7; weak D call: TRBD1 (6 bases). V lost 4 bases to trimming and J lost 7 bases, with 21 bases between them. The CDR3 is made up of 15 amino acids. Germline CDR1 is SGHRS and CDR2 is YFSETQ. In nucleotides, the CDR3 is TGCGCCAGCAGCGACACATGGCAGGGGAAAGGGGAGCAGTACTTC. Protein: CASSDTWQGKGEQYF.

V is TRBV2 and J is TRBJ2-2, with D tentatively TRBD1 (7 bases). The CDR3 sequence is 17 residues long. The V end was cut by 6 bases, the J end by 2 bases, with 19 bases between. Germline-derived CDR1 and CDR2 are SNHLY and FYNNEI. The CDR3 sequence is CASSAGQREYNTGELFF. Here the CDR3 DNA reads TGTGCCAGCAGCGCGGGACAGCGAGAATATAACACCGGGGAGCTGTTTTTT.

The genes are TRBV11-1 and TRBJ2-7; 12 bases are a match to TRBD1. CDR3 length: 15 amino acids. The V gene end was trimmed by 2 bases and the J gene end by 8 bases; junction bases not matched to a gene: 7. Germline V gene sequence: CDR1 SGHAT, CDR2 FQDESV (reference sequence). This chain's CDR3 is CASSLRDRGLVKQYF. CDR3 DNA: TGTGCCAGCAGCTTAAGGGACAGGGGGCTGGTGAAGCAGTACTTC. Full variable domain (outside the CDR3, taken from reference TRBV11-1 and TRBJ2-7): EAEVAQSPRYKITEKSQAVAFWCDPISGHATLYWYRQILGQGPELLVQFQDESVVDDSQLPKDRFSAERLKGVDSTLKIQPAELGDSAMYLCASSLRDRGLVKQYFGPGTRLTVT.

The chain employs TRBV5-4 and TRBJ2-7; 13 positions agree with TRBD2. The germline V gene has CDR1 SGHNT and CDR2 YYREEE (reference sequence). The CDR3 length is 15 residues. The junction had 9 bases not matched to a gene; V was cut back by 5 bases and J by 7 bases. The DNA of the CDR3 is TGTGCCAGCAGGCCACTAGCGGGGGGGCCCGGGGAGCAGTACTTC. Translation: CASRPLAGGPGEQYF.

This clone has just one count. This sequence joins TRBV4-1 and TRBJ2-1; weak D call: TRBD2 (6 bases). Trimming removed 4 bases from V and 2 bases from J, with 12 bases in between. Germline V lookup: CDR1 MGHRA, CDR2 YSYEKL. The CDR3 contains 15 residues. The CDR3 here is CASSRVSGPYNEQFF. The CDR3 DNA follows: TGCGCCAGCAGCCGCGTTAGCGGACCCTACAATGAGCAGTTCTTC.

The gene calls are TRBV5-1 and TRBJ2-2; perhaps TRBD1 as D (6 bases). This CDR3 spans 15 amino acids. V lost 4 bases and J lost 1, with 11 bases in between. CDR1 and CDR2 from the germline V gene are SGHRS and YFSETQ. The CDR3, as DNA: TGCGCCAGCAGCACCCCGGGACAGAACACCGGGGAGCTGTTTTTT. Translated: CASSTPGQNTGELFF. Drawing the rest from reference TRBV5-1 and TRBJ2-2, the complete variable domain is KAGVTQTPRYLIKTRGQQVTLSCSPISGHRSVSWYQQTPGQGLQFLFEYFSETQRNKGNFPGRFSGRQFSNSRSEMNVSTLELGDSALYLCASSTPGQNTGELFFGEGSRLTVL.

The rearrangement uses TRBV2 and TRBJ2-7, with TRBD2 matching 9 bases. CDR3 length: 14 amino acids. The V and J ends lost 5 bases and 6 bases, in that order; junction bases with no gene match: 8. The germline V gene encodes CDR1 SNHLY and CDR2 FYNNEI. In DNA form, the CDR3 reads TGTGCCAGCAGTTACTCGGGACTAGCAAGCGAGCAGTACTTC. Residues: CASSYSGLASEQYF.

V and J are TRBV4-2 and TRBJ2-5; possibly TRBD2 for D (6 bases). This CDR3 comprises 15 residues. Per the germline V gene, CDR1 is LGHNA and CDR2 is YNFKEQ. The V and J ends lost 3 bases and 2 bases respectively, with 13 bases between them. CDR3 in amino acids: CASSQDGTGQETQYF. The DNA for the CDR3 is TGTGCCAGCAGCCAGGACGGGACTGGACAAGAGACCCAGTACTTC.

This chain connects TRBV23-1 to TRBJ2-7; 7 bases match TRBD1. TRBV23-1 is classed as an ORF, of uncertain function. J was trimmed by 6 bases and V by 1 base; bases with no gene match: 27. CDR3 length: 21 amino acids. The CDR3 nucleotides are TGCGCCAGCAGTCAATTCCGCGAAGGGACAGCCCACCGTGGTTCGGTAGTCGAGCAGTACTTC. This codes for CASSQFREGTAHRGSVVEQYF.

The rearrangement joins TRBV19 to TRBJ2-7; a possible D gene is TRBD2 (7 bases). The V end lost 5 bases, the J end lost 5 bases, and 19 bases lay between the germline ends. The CDR3 is 15 amino acids. In germline, CDR1 is LNHDA, CDR2 SQIVND (reference sequence). The CDR3 loop reads CASSDGAGGAHEQYF. CDR3 in DNA: TGTGCCAGTAGTGACGGGGCTGGGGGGGCCCACGAGCAGTACTTC. The variable domain in full, completed from reference TRBV19 and TRBJ2-7, reads DGGITQSPKYLFRKEGQNVTLSCEQNLNHDAMYWYRQDPGQGLRLIYYSQIVNDFQKGDIAEGYSVSREKKESFPLTVTSAQKNPTAFYLCASSDGAGGAHEQYFGPGTRLTVT.

The gene calls are TRBV2 and TRBJ2-7, with D possibly TRBD2 on 5 matching bases. The CDR3 sequence is 16 residues long. CDR1 is SNHLY and CDR2 is FYNNEI in the germline V gene. V was cut by 1 base and J by 3 bases, with 16 bases left in between. CDR3 amino acids: CASSEVGDSRGYEQYF. CDR3 nucleotide sequence: TGTGCCAGCAGTGAAGTAGGCGATTCTCGGGGCTACGAGCAGTACTTC.

The chain links TRBV2 to TRBJ1-5; maybe TRBD1 (5 bases). CDR3 size: 15 residues. The V end was cut by 7 bases, the J end by 0 bases, with 13 bases between. Germline V gives CDR1 SNHLY, CDR2 FYNNEI. The CDR3 nucleotides are TGTGCCAGCAACAGGATACCAAATAGCAATCAGCCCCAGCATTTT. Translating gives CASNRIPNSNQPQHF.

The chain combines TRBV30 with TRBJ1-1, with a possible D match to TRBD1 (5 bases). Between the trimmed V and J ends, which lost 2 bases and 11 bases, there was a span of 12 bases. This CDR3 has 11 amino acids. Germline CDR1 and CDR2: GTSNPN and SVGIG (reference sequence). CDR3 in DNA: TGTGCCTGGAGTATACAGGTATCCGCTTTCTTT. Its translation is CAWSIQVSAFF. The entire variable domain, with the rest obtained from reference TRBV30 and TRBJ1-1, is as follows: SQTIHQWPATLVQPVGSPLSLECTVEGTSNPNLYWYRQAAGRGLQLLFYSVGIGQISSEVPQNLSASRPQDRQFILSSKKLLLSDSGFYLCAWSIQVSAFFGQGTRLTVV.

This chain connects TRBV28 to TRBJ2-3; 9 bases agree with TRBD2. Losses at the gene ends were 1 base for V and 0 bases for J; bases not matched to a gene: 5. Germline CDR1 MDHEN, CDR2 SYDVKM. CDR3 size: 17 residues. The CDR3 spells CASSLLREGASTDTQYF. The CDR3 DNA is TGTGCCAGCAGTTTATTGCGGGAGGGGGCGAGCACAGATACGCAGTATTTT. The variable domain in full, completed from reference TRBV28 and TRBJ2-3, reads DVKVTQSSRYLVKRTGEKVFLECVQDMDHENMFWYRQDPGLGLRLIYFSYDVKMKEKGDIPEGYSVSREKKERFSLILESASTNQTSMYLCASSLLREGASTDTQYFGPGTRLTVL.

The V gene is TRBV12-3 or TRBV12-4, the J gene TRBJ1-2; no clear D gene. Between the trimmed V and J ends, which lost 3 bases and 8 bases, there was a span of 10 bases. The CDR3 is 12 amino acids. The CDR3 sequence is CASSFGGSGYTF. The CDR3 DNA reads TGTGCCAGCAGTTTCGGAGGGAGCGGCTACACCTTC.

This chain joins TRBV9 and TRBJ2-7; D gene uncertain. The CDR3 has 12 amino acids. Germline lookup yields CDR1 SGDLS and CDR2 YYNGEE. The germline V and J ends were trimmed by 2 bases and 3 bases, with 6 bases remaining between them. The CDR3 loop reads CASSVPLYEQYF. The CDR3 DNA sequence: TGTGCCAGCAGCGTCCCTCTCTACGAGCAGTACTTC.

The rearrangement links TRBV12-3 or TRBV12-4 to TRBJ1-2; D is possibly TRBD1 (6 bases). There are 13 residues in the CDR3. Trimming removed 6 bases at V and 1 base at J, with 9 bases between. CDR3 region: CASRDSLNYGYTF. The CDR3 nucleotides are TGTGCCAGCAGGGACAGCCTTAACTATGGCTACACCTTC.

V is TRBV4-2 and J is TRBJ1-1; 8 bases match TRBD1. Trimming took 1 base from V and 5 from J; bases not matched to a gene: 3. Germline CDR1 is LGHNA and CDR2 is YNFKEQ. CDR3 length: 14 residues. In nucleotides, the CDR3 is TGTGCCAGCAGCCAAGGGACAGGGATGACTGAAGCTTTCTTT. The encoded protein is CASSQGTGMTEAFF.